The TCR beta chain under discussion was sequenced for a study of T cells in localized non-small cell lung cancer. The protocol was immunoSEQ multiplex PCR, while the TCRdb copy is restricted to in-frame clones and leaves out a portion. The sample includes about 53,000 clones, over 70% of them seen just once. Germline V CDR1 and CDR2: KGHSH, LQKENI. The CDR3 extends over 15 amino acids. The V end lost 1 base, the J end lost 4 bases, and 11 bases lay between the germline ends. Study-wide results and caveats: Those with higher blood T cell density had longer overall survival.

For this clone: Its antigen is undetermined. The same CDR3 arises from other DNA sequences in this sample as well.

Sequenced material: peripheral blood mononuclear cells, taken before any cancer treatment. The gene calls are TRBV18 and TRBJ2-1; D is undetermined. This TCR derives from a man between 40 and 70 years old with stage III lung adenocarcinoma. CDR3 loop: CASSPQDSSYNEQFF. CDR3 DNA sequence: TGTGCCAGCTCACCACAGGATTCGTCGTACAATGAGCAGTTCTTC.